These 21 T cell receptor beta chains were all obtained from the same sample, sequenced in a study of T cells in localized non-small cell lung cancer. Sequenced by immunoSEQ multiplex PCR; TCRdb stores in-frame clones only, minus some. This table has about 11,000 clones, more than 75% appearing once. Sequencing used peripheral blood, obtained before any cancer treatment. These receptors all come from a male donor at least 60 years old with stage I lung adenocarcinoma.

This clone was seen only once. The rearrangement joins TRBV4-2 to TRBJ1-4; possibly TRBD1 for D (6 bases). The germline CDR1 and CDR2 sequences are LGHNA and YNFKEQ. V lost 0 bases, J lost 4 bases, and 18 bases lay in between. This CDR3 region has 18 residues. The CDR3: CASSQDGGGVWGNEKLFF. In DNA form, the CDR3 reads TGTGCCAGCAGCCAAGACGGGGGCGGGGTTTGGGGTAATGAAAAACTGTTTTTT.

This chain links TRBV5-1 with TRBJ1-2; TRBD1 agrees at 7 bases. Germline CDR1 is SGHRS and CDR2 is YFSETQ. The trim removed 4 bases at V and 3 bases at J, leaving 6 bases unmatched. CDR3 size: 14 residues. The CDR3 protein is CASSLSGTDYGYTF. The DNA of the CDR3 is TGCGCCAGCAGCCTTTCCGGGACAGACTATGGCTACACCTTC.

J is TRBJ2-7 and V is TRBV7-6, with D unclear. Germline V gives CDR1 SGHVS, CDR2 FNYEAQ. CDR3 length: 14 residues. V gave up 2 bases and J gave up 0 bases, with 8 bases separating them. Here the CDR3 DNA reads TGTGCCAGCAGCTTAAGCCCGAACTCCTACGAGCAGTACTTC. The encoded protein is CASSLSPNSYEQYF.

The J gene is TRBJ2-3, the V gene TRBV7-9, with 11 bases aligning to TRBD2. Germline V gene sequence: CDR1 SEHNR, CDR2 FQNEAQ (reference sequence). Trimming took 6 bases from V and 3 from J; bases not matched to a gene: 8. The CDR3 is 16 residues long. CDR3: CASRGRLAGTTDTQYF. The CDR3 nucleotides read TGTGCCAGCAGAGGCCGACTAGCGGGGACTACAGATACGCAGTATTTT.

The count of this clone is one. The J gene is TRBJ2-1, the V gene TRBV10-3; D gene uncertain. This CDR3 region has 12 residues. Trimming left V 2 bases short and J 5 bases short, with 4 bases between. Germline CDR1 reads ENHRY; CDR2 reads SYGVKD. CDR3 loop: CAISEGDNEQFF. CDR3 nucleotide sequence: TGTGCCATCAGTGAGGGGGACAATGAGCAGTTCTTC.

This rearrangement joins TRBV5-6 to TRBJ1-1; D is undetermined. The ends were cut back, 0 bases at V and 8 bases at J, with 11 bases in the middle. Germline V gene data show CDR1 as SGHDT and CDR2 as YYEEEE. The CDR3 runs 13 residues. The CDR3 sequence: CASSLGGTAEAFF. Here the CDR3 DNA reads TGTGCCAGCAGCTTGGGGGGAACAGCCGAAGCTTTCTTT.

There are a few counts of this clone. The chain employs TRBV5-1 and TRBJ2-4; 7 positions match TRBD1. Trimming at V came to 0 bases and at J to 8 bases, leaving 5 bases not matched to a gene. The CDR3 is made up of 14 amino acids. Germline loops: CDR1 SGHRS, CDR2 YFSETQ. DNA for the CDR3: TGCGCCAGCAGCTTGGGAGGGGGCCGGGACATTCAGTACTTC. It specifies CASSLGGGRDIQYF.

This chain uses TRBV5-1 with TRBJ1-2; no firm D call. The ends were cut back, 7 bases at V and 0 bases at J, with 13 bases in the middle. This CDR3 contains 14 residues. Germline CDR1 reads SGHRS; CDR2 reads YFSETQ. The CDR3, as DNA: TGCGCCAGCTCCAGCCCAGAGACTAACTATGGCTACACCTTC. This gives the protein CASSSPETNYGYTF.

This rearrangement joins TRBV7-2 to TRBJ2-1; D ambiguous. V lost 5 bases to trimming and J lost 10 bases, with 12 bases between them. CDR1 SGHTA and CDR2 FQGNSA come from the germline V gene. The CDR3 length is 12 residues. As DNA, the CDR3 is TGTGCCAGCAGCGCCTTTAAAGAGGAGCAGTTCTTC. Its translation: CASSAFKEEQFF.

This chain connects TRBV6-6 to TRBJ2-5; D is uncertain. V dropped 8 bases and J dropped 5 bases, with 12 bases sitting between them. The CDR3 is 12 residues long. CDR1 and CDR2 from the germline V gene are MNHNY and SVGAGI (reference sequence). The CDR3 here is CASGSNMETQYF. In nucleotides, the CDR3 is TGTGCCAGCGGGTCAAATATGGAGACCCAGTACTTC.

CDR3 sequence (DNA): TGCGCCAGCAGCTTGGAGGGGGCCGCGAACACCGGGGAGCTGTTTTTT. Amino acid sequence: CASSLEGAANTGELFF. This chain uses TRBV5-1 with TRBJ2-2; 7 bases fit TRBD1. Germline loops: CDR1 SGHRS, CDR2 YFSETQ. Trimming cost V 0 bases and J 0 bases; bases outside gene matches: 2. The CDR3 consists of 16 residues. Based on the CDR3 plus reference TRBV5-1 and TRBJ2-2, the full variable domain is KAGVTQTPRYLIKTRGQQVTLSCSPISGHRSVSWYQQTPGQGLQFLFEYFSETQRNKGNFPGRFSGRQFSNSRSEMNVSTLELGDSALYLCASSLEGAANTGELFFGEGSRLTVL.

V gene TRBV18 combines with J gene TRBJ2-1; D call uncertain. This CDR3 spans 16 amino acids. Between the trimmed V and J ends, which lost 0 bases and 4 bases, there was a span of 13 bases. CDR1 and CDR2 (germline): KGHSH, LQKENI. The CDR3 protein is CASSPPMTNLYNEQFF. In DNA, the CDR3 is TGTGCCAGCTCACCACCCATGACAAATTTATACAATGAGCAGTTCTTC.

This chain joins TRBV7-2 and TRBJ1-2, with D possibly matching TRBD1 (5 bases). The V and J ends lost 5 bases and 3 bases respectively, with 10 bases between them. Germline assignment: CDR1 SGHTA and CDR2 FQGNSA. The CDR3 is 13 amino acids. The CDR3 sequence: CASSPGQDYGYTF. The CDR3 DNA is TGTGCCAGCAGCCCCGGACAAGACTATGGCTACACCTTC.

This chain uses TRBV25-1 with TRBJ1-1; possible D gene TRBD1, 6 bases. The V gene's germline CDR1 is MGHDK and CDR2 SYGVNS. The CDR3 has 16 residues. The V and J ends lost 4 bases and 0 bases respectively, with 15 bases between them. The CDR3 DNA reads TGTGCCAGCAGTGCGCGATTAACAGGGTTGAACACTGAAGCTTTCTTT. Its translation: CASSARLTGLNTEAFF.

The V call is TRBV5-6, the J call TRBJ2-1; the D gene is possibly TRBD2 (5 bases). CDR1 is SGHDT, CDR2 YYEEEE, per germline. Trimming pared 2 bases from V and 6 bases from J, leaving 15 bases between. This CDR3 comprises 15 residues. In DNA form, the CDR3 reads TGTGCCAGCAGCTTCCCTTTGACTAATGTCAATGAGCAGTTCTTC. It specifies CASSFPLTNVNEQFF.

This chain uses TRBV2 with TRBJ2-5, with D unclear. V dropped 5 bases and J dropped 4 bases, with 14 bases sitting between them. Germline CDR1 reads SNHLY; CDR2 reads FYNNEI. The CDR3 runs 14 residues. Written as DNA, the CDR3 is TGTGCCAGCAGTCCGGTCCCCCTTCGAGAGACCCAGTACTTC. Protein: CASSPVPLRETQYF.

The V call is TRBV28, the J call TRBJ1-1; D remains ambiguous. There are 13 residues in the CDR3. The V gene lost 4 bases and the J gene lost 10 bases, with 16 bases spanning the gap. Germline V gene sequence: CDR1 MDHEN, CDR2 SYDVKM. CDR3 sequence reads: CASSSHMSSAAFF. The DNA of the CDR3 is TGTGCCAGCAGTTCCCACATGTCTTCAGCAGCTTTCTTT. The whole variable domain, remainder taken from reference TRBV28 and TRBJ1-1, is DVKVTQSSRYLVKRTGEKVFLECVQDMDHENMFWYRQDPGLGLRLIYFSYDVKMKEKGDIPEGYSVSREKKERFSLILESASTNQTSMYLCASSSHMSSAAFFGQGTRLTVV.

The chain is built from TRBV5-5 and TRBJ1-1; D not certain. Trimming removed 5 bases from V and 6 bases from J, with 14 bases in between. Looked up from germline, CDR1 is SGHKS and CDR2 is YYEKEE (reference sequence). The length of the CDR3 is 13 residues. The CDR3 loop reads CASRAEFFSEAFF. CDR3 DNA: TGTGCCAGCAGGGCGGAGTTTTTTTCTGAAGCTTTCTTT.

The chain is built from TRBV20-1 and TRBJ2-1, with a tentative D call TRBD1 (5 bases). The V end lost 7 bases, the J end lost 5 bases, and 9 bases lay between the germline ends. Germline V gene sequence: CDR1 DFQATT, CDR2 SNEGSKA (reference sequence). The CDR3 totals 11 residues. The DNA of the CDR3 is TGCAGTGTCGACAGCCACAATGAGCAGTTCTTC. This gives the protein CSVDSHNEQFF.

The chain uses TRBV7-2 and TRBJ2-2, with TRBD1 as a possible D gene (6 bases). CDR3 size: 18 residues. V was clipped by 4 bases and J by 1 base, with 19 bases between them. Germline CDR1 SGHTA, CDR2 FQGNSA. CDR3 sequence: CASSSRGGRQENTGELFF. The DNA of the CDR3 is TGTGCCAGCAGCTCTAGAGGGGGAAGACAGGAGAACACCGGGGAGCTGTTTTTT.

This clone was seen only once. The chain combines TRBV4-3 with TRBJ2-3; D is undetermined. The ends were cut back, 0 bases at V and 0 bases at J, with 10 bases in the middle. The CDR3 spans 16 residues. CDR1 and CDR2 (germline): LGHNA, YSLEER. The CDR3 coding sequence is TGCGCCAGCAGCCAAGATCGAGCGTCTAGCACAGATACGCAGTATTTT. As protein: CASSQDRASSTDTQYF.